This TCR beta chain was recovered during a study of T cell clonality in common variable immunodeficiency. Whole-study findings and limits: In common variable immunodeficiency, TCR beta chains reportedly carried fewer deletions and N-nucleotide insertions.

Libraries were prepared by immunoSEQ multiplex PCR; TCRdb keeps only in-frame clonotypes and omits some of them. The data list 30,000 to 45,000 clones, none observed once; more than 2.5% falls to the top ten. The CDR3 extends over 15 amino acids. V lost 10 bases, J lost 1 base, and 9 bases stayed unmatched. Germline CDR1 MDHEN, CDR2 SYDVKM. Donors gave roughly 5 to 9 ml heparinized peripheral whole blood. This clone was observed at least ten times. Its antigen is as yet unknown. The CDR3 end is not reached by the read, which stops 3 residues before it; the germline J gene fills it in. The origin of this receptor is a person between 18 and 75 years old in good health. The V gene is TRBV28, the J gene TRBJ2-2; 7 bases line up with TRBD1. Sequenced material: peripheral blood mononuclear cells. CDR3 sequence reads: CATKPGGRNTGELFF. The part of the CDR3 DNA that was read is TGTGCCACCAAGCCAGGGGGTAGGAACACCGGGGAG.